This TCR beta chain appears in the sequencing data of a study of T-cell memory formation after mild COVID-19. Study results and caveats: CD4/CD8 balance characterized clones contracting day 15 to 85, and CD4+ skew characterized later expanders.

This clonotype has more than one count but fewer than ten. The antigen is undetermined. Germline V gene sequence: CDR1 SGHVS, CDR2 FNYEAQ. The CDR3 sequence is 15 residues long. The J segment lost 6 bases and the V segment lost 4 bases, leaving 11 bases of the junction unmatched. Employing constant-segment primers, 5'RACE generated TCR alpha and TCR beta cDNA libraries bearing sample barcodes and UMIs. TCRdb re-analysed the 5' RACE reads in MiXCR, keeping a single row per CDR3 protein. The repertoire holds 110,000 or so distinct CDR3 sequences, with about 20% as singletons. V is TRBV7-6 and J is TRBJ1-2, with 7 nucleotides matching TRBD1. The TCR sequence derives from a man aged 18 to 30 who had mild COVID-19 (a few samples of this study predate the infection). Cell type and time point are not known. The sequencing input was PBMCs or a T cell subset sorted from them (not recorded which). CDR3 sequence (DNA): TGTGCCAGCAGCTCCCGACAGGGTTGGGAAGATGGCTACACCTTC. Its translation is CASSSRQGWEDGYTF. The full variable domain, in which reference TRBV7-6 and TRBJ1-2 provide the parts outside the CDR3, is GAGVSQSPRYKVTKRGQDVALRCDPISGHVSLYWYRQALGQGPEFLTYFNYEAQQDKSGLPNDRFSAERPEGSISTLTIQRTEQRDSAMYRCASSSRQGWEDGYTFGSGTRLTVV.